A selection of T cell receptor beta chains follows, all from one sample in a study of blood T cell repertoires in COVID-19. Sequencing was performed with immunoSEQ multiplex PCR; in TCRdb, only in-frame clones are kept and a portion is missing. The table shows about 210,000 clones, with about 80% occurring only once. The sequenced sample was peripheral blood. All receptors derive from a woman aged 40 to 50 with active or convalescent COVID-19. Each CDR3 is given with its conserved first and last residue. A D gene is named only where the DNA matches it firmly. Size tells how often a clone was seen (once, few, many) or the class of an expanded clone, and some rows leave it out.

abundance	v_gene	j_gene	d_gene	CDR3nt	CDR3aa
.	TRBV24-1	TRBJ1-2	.	TGTGCCACCAGTGACCAGGGAAGCGGCTACACCTTC	CATSDQGSGYTF
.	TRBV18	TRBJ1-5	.	TGTGCCAGCTCTCCCCGGGGGGGGCTGTATCAGCCCCAGCATTTT	CASSPRGGLYQPQHF
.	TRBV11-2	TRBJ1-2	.	TGTGCCAGCAGCTCCCCTAGGAGGGGTGGCTACACCTTC	CASSSPRRGGYTF
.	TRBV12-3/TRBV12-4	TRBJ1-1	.	TGTGCCAGCAGCTTGGTGGTAAGGGGGGCTTTCTTT	CASSLVVRGAFF
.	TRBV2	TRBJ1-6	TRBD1	TGTACAGGGGGCAGCGATAATTCACCCCTCCACTTT	CTGGSDNSPLHF
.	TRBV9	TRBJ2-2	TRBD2	TGTGCCAGCAGGCTAGCGGCTAACACCGGGGAGCTGTTTTTT	CASRLAANTGELFF
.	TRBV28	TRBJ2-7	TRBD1	TGTGCCAGCACCCCGGTAGGGGGCCGCTCCTACGAGCAGTACTTC	CASTPVGGRSYEQYF
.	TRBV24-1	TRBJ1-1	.	TGTGCCACCAGTGATTCTCACAGGCTAAACACTGAAGCTTTCTTT	CATSDSHRLNTEAFF
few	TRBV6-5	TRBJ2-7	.	TGTGCCAGCAGTTCAAGCCGTTACGAGCAGTACTTC	CASSSSRYEQYF
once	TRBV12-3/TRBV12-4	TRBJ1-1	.	TGTGCCAGCACCCGGAGGGAGAGTGAAGCTTTCTTT	CASTRRESEAFF
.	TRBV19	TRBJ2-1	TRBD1	TGTGCCAGTAGTATTGACGGGGACAGTTTCAATGAGCAGTTCTTC	CASSIDGDSFNEQFF
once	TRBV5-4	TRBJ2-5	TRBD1	TGTGCCAGCAGCTTTCCTCCGACAGGGATAGGGGAGACCCAGTACTTC	CASSFPPTGIGETQYF
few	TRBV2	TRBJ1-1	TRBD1	TGTGCCAGCAGGCTGGACAGGGGGGACACTGAAGCTTTCTTT	CASRLDRGDTEAFF
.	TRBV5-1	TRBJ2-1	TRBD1	TGCGCCAGCAGCTTGAGGGGACAGGGGTTCTACAATGAGCAGTTCTTC	CASSLRGQGFYNEQFF
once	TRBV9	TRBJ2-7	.	TGTGCCAGCAGCGTAGCAGGAGGAGTCTACGAGCAGTACTTC	CASSVAGGVYEQYF
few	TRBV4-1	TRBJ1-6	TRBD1	TGCGCCAGCAGCCACCCCGCAGGGGGCAAAGGTGGTTCACCCCTCCACTTT	CASSHPAGGKGGSPLHF
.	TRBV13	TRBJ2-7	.	TGTGCCAGCAGCTTAGGTCTCAGGGCATACGAGCAGTACTTC	CASSLGLRAYEQYF
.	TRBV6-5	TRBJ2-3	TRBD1	TGTGCCAGCAGCCGGGACAGGGGGCGAGATACGCAGTATTTT	CASSRDRGRDTQYF
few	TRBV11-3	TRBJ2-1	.	TGTGCCAGCAGCCCGAGCTCCTACAATGAGCAGTTCTTC	CASSPSSYNEQFF
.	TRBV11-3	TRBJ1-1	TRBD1	TGTGCCAGCAGCTTTAGACCCCGGACAGGGGCGAAGGACACTGAAGCTTTCTTT	CASSFRPRTGAKDTEAFF
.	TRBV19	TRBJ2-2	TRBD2	TGTGCCAGTACCAAAATCCTAGCGGGAGATCTCACCGGGGAGCTGTTTTTT	CASTKILAGDLTGELFF
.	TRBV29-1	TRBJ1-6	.	TGCAGCGTTGCTGGACAACTTAATTCACCCCTCCACTTT	CSVAGQLNSPLHF
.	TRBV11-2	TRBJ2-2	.	TGTGCCAGCAGCTTAGTGCGTCCGGGACTTGCTACCGGGGAGCTGTTTTTT	CASSLVRPGLATGELFF
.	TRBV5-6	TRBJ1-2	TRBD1	TGTGCCAGCAGCTTGGGACAGGGTGGCTACACCTTC	CASSLGQGGYTF
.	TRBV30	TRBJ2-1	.	TGTGCCTGGAGTCCGGCAGGGTTCGATGAGCAGTTCTTC	CAWSPAGFDEQFF
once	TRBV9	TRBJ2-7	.	TGTGCCAGCAGCAACCGGTGGGAGCAGTACTTC	CASSNRWEQYF
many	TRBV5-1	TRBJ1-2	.	TGCGCCAGCAGCTTGGGGACGGGAGGAGGCTACACCTTC	CASSLGTGGGYTF
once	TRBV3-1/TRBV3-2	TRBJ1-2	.	TGTGCCAGCAGCCAAGTCTCGGCGGGGGACCGGGGCTACACCTTC	CASSQVSAGDRGYTF
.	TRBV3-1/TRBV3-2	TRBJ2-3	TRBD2	TGTGCCAGCAGTATCGGGGGGAATACGCAGTATTTT	CASSIGGNTQYF
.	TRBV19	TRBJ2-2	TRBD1	TGTGCCAGTAGTGAACAGGGGTACACCGGGGAGCTGTTTTTT	CASSEQGYTGELFF
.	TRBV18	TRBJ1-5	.	TGTGCCAGCTCACCGACAGCCCAAAATCAGCCCCAGCATTTT	CASSPTAQNQPQHF
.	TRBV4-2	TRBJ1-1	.	TGTGCCAGCAGCCAAGGGTCGCCGAAGAGTGAAGCTTTCTTT	CASSQGSPKSEAFF
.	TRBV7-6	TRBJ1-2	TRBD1	TGTGCCAGCAGCTCCCGGGACAGGGATGGTGGCTACACCTTC	CASSSRDRDGGYTF
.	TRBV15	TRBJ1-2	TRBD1	TGTGCCACCAGCAGACAGGGGGCGGTCAATGGCTACACCTTC	CATSRQGAVNGYTF
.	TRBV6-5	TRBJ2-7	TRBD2	TGTGCCAGCAATGGAGGAGCGGGAGGGTACGAGCAGTACTTC	CASNGGAGGYEQYF
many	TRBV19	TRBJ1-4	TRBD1	TGTGCCAGTAGTCCAACCGGGACAGCTTATGAAAAACTGTTTTTT	CASSPTGTAYEKLFF
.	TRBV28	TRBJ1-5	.	TGTGCCAGCAGGCGGATAAACAATCAGCCCCAGCATTTT	CASRRINNQPQHF
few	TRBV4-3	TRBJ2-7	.	TGCGCCAGCAGCCAAGGAGTCGCCTACGAGCAGTACTTC	CASSQGVAYEQYF
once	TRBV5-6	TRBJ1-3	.	TGTGCCAGCAGCCCCCGGGAGAGTTCTGGAAACACCATATATTTT	CASSPRESSGNTIYF
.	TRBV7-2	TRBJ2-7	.	TGTGCCAGCAGCTTAGAGAGGGCTTACGAGCAGTACTTC	CASSLERAYEQYF
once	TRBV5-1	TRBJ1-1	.	TGCGCCAGCAGCTTGGACAAAGCGGGGATGAACACTGAAGCTTTCTTT	CASSLDKAGMNTEAFF
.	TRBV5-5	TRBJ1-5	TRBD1	TGTGCCAGCAGCTTGGTTTGGACAGGGGGGTACACCGATCAGCCCCAGCATTTT	CASSLVWTGGYTDQPQHF
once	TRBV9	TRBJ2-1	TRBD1	TGTGCCAGCAGCGTAGTAGCAGACAGGGTTTACAATGAGCAGTTCTTC	CASSVVADRVYNEQFF
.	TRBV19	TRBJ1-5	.	TGTGCCAGTAGTATTACAGACAATCAGCCCCAGCATTTT	CASSITDNQPQHF
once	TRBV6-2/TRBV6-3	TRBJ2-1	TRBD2	TGTGCCAGCAGCCCTACCGGGACTAGCGGATACAATGAGCAGTTCTTC	CASSPTGTSGYNEQFF
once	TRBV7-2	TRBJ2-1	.	TGTGCCAGCAGCGCCACGTCGAGCGGATACAATGAGCAGTTCTTC	CASSATSSGYNEQFF
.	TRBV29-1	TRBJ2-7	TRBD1	TGCAGCGGGGGAAGGGGGCGCGGGTACGAGCAGTACTTC	CSGGRGRGYEQYF
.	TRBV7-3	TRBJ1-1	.	TGTGCCAGCAGCTTAAGCGCAGGTAACACTGAAGCTTTCTTT	CASSLSAGNTEAFF
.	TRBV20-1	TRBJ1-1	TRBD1	TGCAGCCCCGGACAGGGGACTGAAGCTTTCTTT	CSPGQGTEAFF
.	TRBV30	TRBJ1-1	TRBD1	TGTGCCTGGAGCCCATGGACAGGGGACACTGAAGCTTTCTTT	CAWSPWTGDTEAFF
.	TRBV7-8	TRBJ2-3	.	TGTGCCAGCAGACTTACGGCGGGGCTAGCCACAGATACGCAGTATTTT	CASRLTAGLATDTQYF
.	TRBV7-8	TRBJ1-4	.	TGTGCCAGCAGCTTAATGCGTGGTGAAAAACTGTTTTTT	CASSLMRGEKLFF
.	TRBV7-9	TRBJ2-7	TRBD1	TGTGCCAGCTATAGGACAGGGTTTTACGAGCAGTACTTC	CASYRTGFYEQYF
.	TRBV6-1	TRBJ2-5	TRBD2	TGTGCCAGCAGTGCGGTGGTAGCGGGAGGGCCGGGGAGTGAGACCCAGTACTTC	CASSAVVAGGPGSETQYF
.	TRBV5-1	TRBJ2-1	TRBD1	TGCGCCAGCGGCCCGAGAACAGGGGTGTCGAATGAGCAGTTCTTC	CASGPRTGVSNEQFF